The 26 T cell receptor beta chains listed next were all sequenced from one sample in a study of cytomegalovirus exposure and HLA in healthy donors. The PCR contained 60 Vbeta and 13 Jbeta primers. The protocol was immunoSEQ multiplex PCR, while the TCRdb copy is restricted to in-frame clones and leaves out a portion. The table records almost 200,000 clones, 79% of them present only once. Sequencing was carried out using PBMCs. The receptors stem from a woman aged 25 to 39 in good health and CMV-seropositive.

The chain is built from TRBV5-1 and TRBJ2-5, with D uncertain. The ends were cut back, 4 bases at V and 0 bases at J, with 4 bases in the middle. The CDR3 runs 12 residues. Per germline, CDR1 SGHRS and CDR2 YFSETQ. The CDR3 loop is CASSADQETQYF. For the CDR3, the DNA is TGCGCCAGCAGCGCGGACCAAGAGACCCAGTACTTC.

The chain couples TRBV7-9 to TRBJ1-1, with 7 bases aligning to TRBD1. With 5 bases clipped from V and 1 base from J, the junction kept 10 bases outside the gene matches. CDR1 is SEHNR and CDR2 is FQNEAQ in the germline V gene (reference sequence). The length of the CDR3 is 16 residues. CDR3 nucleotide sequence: TGTGCCAGCAGCCCGACCGGGACAGTAGGGAACACTGAAGCTTTCTTT. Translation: CASSPTGTVGNTEAFF. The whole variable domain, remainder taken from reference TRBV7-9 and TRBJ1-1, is DTGVSQNPRHKITKRGQNVTFRCDPISEHNRLYWYRQTLGQGPEFLTYFQNEAQLEKSRLLSDRFSAERPKGSFSTLEIQRTEQGDSAMYLCASSPTGTVGNTEAFFGQGTRLTVV.

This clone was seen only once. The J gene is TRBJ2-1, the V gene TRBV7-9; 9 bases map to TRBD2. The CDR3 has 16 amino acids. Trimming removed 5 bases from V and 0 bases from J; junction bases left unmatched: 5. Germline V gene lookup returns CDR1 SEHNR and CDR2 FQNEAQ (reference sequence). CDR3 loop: CASSPLSGSSYNEQFF. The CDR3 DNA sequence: TGTGCCAGCAGCCCCCTTAGCGGGAGCTCCTACAATGAGCAGTTCTTC.

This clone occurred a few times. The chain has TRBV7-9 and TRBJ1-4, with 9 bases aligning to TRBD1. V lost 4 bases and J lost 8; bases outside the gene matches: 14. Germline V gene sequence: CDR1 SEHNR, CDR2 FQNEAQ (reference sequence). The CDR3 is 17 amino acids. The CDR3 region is CASSSRTQQGAGEKLFF. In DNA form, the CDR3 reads TGTGCCAGCAGCTCCCGAACACAACAGGGGGCAGGGGAAAAACTGTTTTTT.

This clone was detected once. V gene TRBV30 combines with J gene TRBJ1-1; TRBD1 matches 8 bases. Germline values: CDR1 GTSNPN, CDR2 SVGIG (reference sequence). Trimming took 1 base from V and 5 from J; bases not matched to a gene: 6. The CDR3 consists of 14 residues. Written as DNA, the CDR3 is TGTGCCTGGAGTGCCCAGGGGGCATGGACTGAAGCTTTCTTT. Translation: CAWSAQGAWTEAFF.

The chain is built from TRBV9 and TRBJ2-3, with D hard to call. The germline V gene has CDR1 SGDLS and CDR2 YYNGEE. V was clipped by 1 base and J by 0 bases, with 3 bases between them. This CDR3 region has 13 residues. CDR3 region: CASSVRSTDTQYF. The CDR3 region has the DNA TGTGCCAGCAGCGTACGTAGCACAGATACGCAGTATTTT. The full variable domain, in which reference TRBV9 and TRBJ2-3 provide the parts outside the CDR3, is DSGVTQTPKHLITATGQRVTLRCSPRSGDLSVYWYQQSLDQGLQFLIQYYNGEERAKGNILERFSAQQFPDLHSELNLSSLELGDSALYFCASSVRSTDTQYFGPGTRLTVL.

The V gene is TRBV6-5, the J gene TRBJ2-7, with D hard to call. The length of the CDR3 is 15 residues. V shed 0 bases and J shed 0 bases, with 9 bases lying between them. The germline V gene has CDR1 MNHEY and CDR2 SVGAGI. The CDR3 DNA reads TGTGCCAGCAGTTACTCGATGGGCAACTCCTACGAGCAGTACTTC. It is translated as CASSYSMGNSYEQYF.

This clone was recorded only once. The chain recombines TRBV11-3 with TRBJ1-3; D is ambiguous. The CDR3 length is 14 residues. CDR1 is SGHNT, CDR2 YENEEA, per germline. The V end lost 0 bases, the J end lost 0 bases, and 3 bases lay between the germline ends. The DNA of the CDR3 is TGTGCCAGCAGCTTAGATCACTCTGGAAACACCATATATTTT. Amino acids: CASSLDHSGNTIYF.

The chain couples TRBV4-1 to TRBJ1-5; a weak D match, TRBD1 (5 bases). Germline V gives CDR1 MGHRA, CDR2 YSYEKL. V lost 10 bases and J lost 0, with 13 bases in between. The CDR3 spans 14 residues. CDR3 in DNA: TGCGCCACGTCATCAGGGTATAGCAATCAGCCCCAGCATTTT. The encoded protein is CATSSGYSNQPQHF.

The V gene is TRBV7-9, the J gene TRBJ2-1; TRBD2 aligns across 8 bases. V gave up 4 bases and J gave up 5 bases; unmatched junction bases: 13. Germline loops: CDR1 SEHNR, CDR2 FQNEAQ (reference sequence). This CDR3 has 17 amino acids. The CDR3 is CASSWSWQRGSNNEQFF. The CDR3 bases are TGTGCCAGCAGCTGGTCCTGGCAGCGGGGGTCGAACAATGAGCAGTTCTTC. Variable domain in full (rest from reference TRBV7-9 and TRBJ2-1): DTGVSQNPRHKITKRGQNVTFRCDPISEHNRLYWYRQTLGQGPEFLTYFQNEAQLEKSRLLSDRFSAERPKGSFSTLEIQRTEQGDSAMYLCASSWSWQRGSNNEQFFGPGTRLTVL.

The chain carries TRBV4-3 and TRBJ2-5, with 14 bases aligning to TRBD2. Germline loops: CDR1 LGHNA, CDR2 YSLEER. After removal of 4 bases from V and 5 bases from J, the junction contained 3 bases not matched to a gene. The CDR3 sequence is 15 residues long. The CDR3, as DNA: TGCGCCAGCAGCCTAGGACTAGCGGGAGGTGAGACCCAGTACTTC. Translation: CASSLGLAGGETQYF.

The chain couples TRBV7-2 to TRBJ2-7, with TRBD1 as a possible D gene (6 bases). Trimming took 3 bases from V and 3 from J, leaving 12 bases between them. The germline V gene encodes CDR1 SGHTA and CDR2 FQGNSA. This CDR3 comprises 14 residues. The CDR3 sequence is CASSLTRDNYEQYF. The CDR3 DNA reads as TGTGCCAGCAGCTTGACCCGGGACAACTACGAGCAGTACTTC.

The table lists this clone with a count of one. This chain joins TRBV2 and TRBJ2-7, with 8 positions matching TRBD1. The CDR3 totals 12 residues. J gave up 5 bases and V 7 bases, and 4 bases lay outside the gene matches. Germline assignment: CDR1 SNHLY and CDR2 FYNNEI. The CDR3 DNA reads TGTGCCAGCAAAGGACAGGGCCACGAGCAGTACTTC. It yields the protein CASKGQGHEQYF.

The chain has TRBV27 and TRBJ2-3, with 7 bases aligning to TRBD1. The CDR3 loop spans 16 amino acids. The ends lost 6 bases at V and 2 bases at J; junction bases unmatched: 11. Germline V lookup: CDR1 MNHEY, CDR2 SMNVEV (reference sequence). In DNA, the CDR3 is TGTGCCAGCAGGACGGCTGGACAGGTTGACACAGATACGCAGTATTTT. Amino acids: CASRTAGQVDTDTQYF.

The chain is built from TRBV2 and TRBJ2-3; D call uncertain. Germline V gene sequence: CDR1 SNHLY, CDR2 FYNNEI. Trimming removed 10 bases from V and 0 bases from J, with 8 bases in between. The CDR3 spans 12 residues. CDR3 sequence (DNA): TGTGCCATCCCGAGGAGCACAGATACGCAGTATTTT. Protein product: CAIPRSTDTQYF.

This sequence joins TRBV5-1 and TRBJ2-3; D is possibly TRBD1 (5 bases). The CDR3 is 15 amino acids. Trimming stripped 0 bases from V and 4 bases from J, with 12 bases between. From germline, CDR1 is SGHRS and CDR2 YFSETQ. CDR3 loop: CASSLVGRVSDTQYF. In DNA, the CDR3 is TGCGCCAGCAGCTTGGTAGGCAGGGTATCAGATACGCAGTATTTT.

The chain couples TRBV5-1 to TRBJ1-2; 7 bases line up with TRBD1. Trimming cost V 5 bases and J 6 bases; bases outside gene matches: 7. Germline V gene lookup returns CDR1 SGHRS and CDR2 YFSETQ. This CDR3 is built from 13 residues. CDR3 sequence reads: CASREGASNGYTF. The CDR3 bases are TGCGCCAGCAGGGAGGGGGCCTCCAATGGCTACACCTTC.

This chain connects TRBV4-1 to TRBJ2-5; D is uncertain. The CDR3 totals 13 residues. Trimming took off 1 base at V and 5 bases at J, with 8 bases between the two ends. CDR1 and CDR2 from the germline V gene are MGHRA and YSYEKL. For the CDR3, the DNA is TGCGCCAGCAGCCAAGGGGCCCGGGAGACCCAGTACTTC. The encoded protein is CASSQGARETQYF.

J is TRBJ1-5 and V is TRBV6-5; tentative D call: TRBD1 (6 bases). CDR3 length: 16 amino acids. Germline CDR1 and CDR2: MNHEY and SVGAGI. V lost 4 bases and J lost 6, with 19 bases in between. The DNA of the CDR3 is TGTGCCAGCAGTTTTAACAGGGCAAATATACGTCAGCCCCAGCATTTT. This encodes CASSFNRANIRQPQHF.

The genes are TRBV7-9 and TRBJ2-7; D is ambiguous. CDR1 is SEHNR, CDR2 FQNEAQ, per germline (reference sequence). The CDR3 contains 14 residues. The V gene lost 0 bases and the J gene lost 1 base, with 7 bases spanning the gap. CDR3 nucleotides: TGTGCCAGCAGCTTAGCGCTACAGTCCTACGAGCAGTACTTC. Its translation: CASSLALQSYEQYF.

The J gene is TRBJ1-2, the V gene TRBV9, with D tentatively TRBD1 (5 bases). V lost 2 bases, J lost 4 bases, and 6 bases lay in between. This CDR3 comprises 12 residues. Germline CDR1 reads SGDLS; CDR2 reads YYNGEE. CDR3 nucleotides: TGTGCCAGCAGCGTCGACAGCTATGGCTACACCTTC. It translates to CASSVDSYGYTF.

The CDR3 region has the DNA TGCGCCAGCAGTGGGACAGGGATCTTCTATGGCTACACCTTC. This codes for CASSGTGIFYGYTF. The chain carries TRBV10-2 and TRBJ1-2; TRBD1 matches 8 bases. Trimming removed 4 bases from V and 4 bases from J; junction bases left unmatched: 5. Germline V gene data show CDR1 as WSHSY and CDR2 as SAAADI. The CDR3 has 14 amino acids.

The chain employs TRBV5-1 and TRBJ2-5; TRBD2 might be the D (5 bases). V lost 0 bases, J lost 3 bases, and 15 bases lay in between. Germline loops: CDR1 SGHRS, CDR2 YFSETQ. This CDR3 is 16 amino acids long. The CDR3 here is CASSLGIRWGEETQYF. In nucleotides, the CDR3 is TGCGCCAGCAGCTTGGGAATTAGGTGGGGAGAAGAGACCCAGTACTTC.

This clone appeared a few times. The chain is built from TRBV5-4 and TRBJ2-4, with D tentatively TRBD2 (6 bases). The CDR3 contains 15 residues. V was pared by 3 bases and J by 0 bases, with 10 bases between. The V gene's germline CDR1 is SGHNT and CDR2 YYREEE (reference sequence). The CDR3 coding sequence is TGTGCCAGCAGCTCAATGGAGGGAGCCAAAAACATTCAGTACTTC. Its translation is CASSSMEGAKNIQYF.

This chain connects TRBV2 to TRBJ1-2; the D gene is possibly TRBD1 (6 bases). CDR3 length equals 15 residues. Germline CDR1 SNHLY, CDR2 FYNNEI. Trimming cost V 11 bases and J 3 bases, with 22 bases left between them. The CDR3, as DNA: TGTGCCCAAGCTACAGGACAGCGCTCTCACTATGGCTACACCTTC. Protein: CAQATGQRSHYGYTF.

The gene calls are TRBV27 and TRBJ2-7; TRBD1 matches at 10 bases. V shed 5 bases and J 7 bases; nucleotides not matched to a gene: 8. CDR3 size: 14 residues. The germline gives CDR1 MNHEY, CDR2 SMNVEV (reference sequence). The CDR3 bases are TGTGCCAGCAGTACCGGGACAGGGGTGGGTGAGCAGTACTTC. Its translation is CASSTGTGVGEQYF.